These 11 T cell receptor beta chains came from one sample sequenced in a study of beta chain features in type 1 diabetes. Reverse transcribing all isolated RNA meant expressed TCRB transcripts were sequenced. Here immunoSEQ multiplex PCR was the method, and the copy in TCRdb shows in-frame clones only, minus some. The sample contains about 470,000 clones, approximately 30% of which appear only once. Sequenced input: naive CD4+ T cells from blood. The source is a man aged 18 to 29 in good health.

This clone has more than one count but fewer than ten. The rearrangement joins TRBV30 to TRBJ2-5; tentatively, D is TRBD2 (6 bases). Per the germline V gene, CDR1 is GTSNPN and CDR2 is SVGIG (reference sequence). Trimming pared 2 bases from V and 4 bases from J, leaving 11 bases between. The CDR3 runs 13 residues. Here the CDR3 DNA reads TGTGCCTGGAGTATCGTGGAGGGAGAGACCCAGTACTTC. It translates to CAWSIVEGETQYF.

The chain joins TRBV6-1 to TRBJ2-1; 8 bases fit TRBD2. This CDR3 contains 15 residues. J gave up 2 bases and V 8 bases, and 8 bases lay outside the gene matches. The germline V gene has CDR1 MNHNS and CDR2 SASEGT. CDR3 sequence: CASLMPGGTYNEQFF. For the CDR3, the DNA is TGTGCCAGCTTGATGCCGGGAGGGACCTACAATGAGCAGTTCTTC.

This clone has just one count. The V and J genes are TRBV5-1 and TRBJ2-7; 12 nucleotides line up with TRBD2. The CDR3 covers 15 residues. V was clipped by 3 bases and J by 4 bases; unmatched bases: 5. Germline lookup yields CDR1 SGHRS and CDR2 YFSETQ. For the CDR3, the DNA is TGCGCCAGCAGCTCTGGACTAGCGGGGTCGTACGAGCAGTACTTC. Translation gives CASSSGLAGSYEQYF.

The chain uses TRBV4-1 and TRBJ1-1; D is undetermined. The V gene lost 5 bases and the J gene lost 4 bases, with 17 bases spanning the gap. CDR3 length equals 15 residues. Germline CDR1 MGHRA, CDR2 YSYEKL. The CDR3 loop reads CASSTHSGFGTEAFF. In nucleotides, the CDR3 is TGCGCCAGCAGCACACATTCGGGGTTCGGCACTGAAGCTTTCTTT.

In its sample, this clone was seen a few times. The V and J genes are TRBV18 and TRBJ1-5; the match to TRBD1 covers 11 bases. J gave up 7 bases and V 3 bases, and 8 bases lay outside the gene matches. The germline CDR1 and CDR2 sequences are KGHSH and LQKENI. This CDR3 is 16 amino acids long. CDR3 sequence (DNA): TGTGCCAGCTCACCTGGACCGGGACAGGGGGGACAGCCCCAGCATTTT. The encoded protein is CASSPGPGQGGQPQHF.

The V call is TRBV6-5, the J call TRBJ2-7, with 10 bases matching TRBD1. The CDR3 has 15 residues. V lost 4 bases, J lost 0 bases, and 3 bases stayed unmatched. Germline CDR1 reads MNHEY; CDR2 reads SVGAGI. CDR3 DNA sequence: TGTGCCAGCAGTTCGGACAGGGGGTCCTCCTACGAGCAGTACTTC. It is translated as CASSSDRGSSYEQYF.

The table lists this clone with a few counts. The rearrangement links TRBV5-1 to TRBJ2-3; the match to TRBD2 covers 10 bases. J gave up 4 bases and V 5 bases, and 10 bases lay outside the gene matches. The CDR3 has 16 amino acids. The germline V gene has CDR1 SGHRS and CDR2 YFSETQ. CDR3 sequence reads: CASSPEAGGGADTQYF. In nucleotides, the CDR3 is TGCGCCAGCAGTCCGGAAGCGGGAGGGGGCGCAGATACGCAGTATTTT.

V and J are TRBV4-1 and TRBJ2-3; D is possibly TRBD1 (6 bases). The CDR3 sequence is 16 residues long. Trimming left V 1 base short and J 2 bases short, with 13 bases between. Per the germline V gene, CDR1 is MGHRA and CDR2 is YSYEKL. CDR3 amino acids: CASSQVGQGLTDTQYF. CDR3 DNA: TGCGCCAGCAGCCAAGTCGGGCAGGGGCTCACAGATACGCAGTATTTT.

The chain employs TRBV4-3 and TRBJ2-6; tentative D call: TRBD1 (5 bases). V was clipped by 4 bases and J by 0 bases, with 13 bases between them. This CDR3 comprises 17 residues. Germline V gene sequence: CDR1 LGHNA, CDR2 YSLEER. The CDR3 nucleotides read TGCGCCAGCAGCCCCGGCCCAGGGATCTCTGGGGCCAACGTCCTGACTTTC. Translated: CASSPGPGISGANVLTF.

In DNA form, the CDR3 reads TGTGCCAGCAGCCGATCGGAGTCGGGGGAGCAGTTCTTC. It yields the protein CASSRSESGEQFF. The chain combines TRBV6-5 with TRBJ2-1; possibly TRBD2 for D (5 bases). CDR3 length: 13 amino acids. V lost 6 bases and J 10 bases, leaving 16 bases between the germline ends. Germline CDR1 and CDR2: MNHEY and SVGAGI.

The sample holds a few counts of this clone. The chain recombines TRBV7-2 with TRBJ2-3; tentative D call: TRBD1 (7 bases). Deletions cut 5 bases from V and 7 bases from J, with 16 bases between. The CDR3 contains 14 residues. The germline V gene has CDR1 SGHTA and CDR2 FQGNSA. This CDR3 reads CASSPRGVWNTQYF. CDR3 DNA sequence: TGTGCCAGCAGCCCCAGGGGGGTCTGGAATACGCAGTATTTT.